Listed below are T cell receptor beta chains from one sample, sequenced in a study of molecular identifiers for immune sequencing clone quantification. MiXCR, run by TCRdb on the PCR reads, gives a single entry per CDR3 protein. Here the sample spans hundreds of thousands of distinct CDR3 sequences, about 25% being singletons. Sequencing used naive CD8+ T cells from blood, with Jurkat cell RNA spiked in. These receptors came from a human donor in good health. Some libraries in this study had Jurkat cell RNA spiked in. Each CDR3 is given with its conserved first and last residue. D genes are given only for firm matches. Clone size is shown for a subset of rows, as once, few, many or a class of expanded clone.

V gene	D gene	clone size	J gene	CDR3 protein	CDR3 DNA
TRBV7-2	TRBD2	many	TRBJ2-1	CASSSLAGGPDEQFF	TGTGCCAGCAGCTCATTAGCGGGGGGGCCCGATGAGCAGTTCTTC
TRBV28	TRBD1	.	TRBJ1-1	CARSPGTGTEAFF	TGTGCCAGAAGTCCAGGGACAGGGACCGAAGCTTTCTTT
TRBV5-3	.	.	TRBJ1-2	CASTNGLKDLYGYTF	TGCGCCAGCACAAACGGACTGAAGGATCTCTATGGCTACACCTTC
TRBV14	TRBD1	.	TRBJ1-6	CASSPGQGGSPLHF	TGTGCCAGCAGCCCGGGACAGGGAGGATCACCCCTCCACTTT
TRBV2	.	few	TRBJ1-1	CASSDGAREGDTEAFF	TGTGCCAGCAGTGATGGTGCCAGGGAGGGGGACACTGAAGCTTTCTTT
TRBV7-9	.	.	TRBJ2-5	CASTPALGPQETQYF	TGTGCCAGCACCCCTGCGTTGGGGCCACAAGAGACCCAGTACTTC
TRBV6-2/TRBV6-3	.	many	TRBJ1-2	CASSPGQLYGYTF	TGTGCCAGCAGCCCTGGACAGCTCTATGGCTACACCTTC
TRBV9	.	.	TRBJ2-2	CASSVDFKPPPGELFF	TGTGCCAGCAGCGTGGACTTTAAACCCCCCCCCGGGGAGCTGTTTTTT
TRBV5-8	TRBD1	.	TRBJ2-1	CASSLRTGVNEQFF	TGTGCCAGCAGCCTTCGGACAGGGGTAAATGAGCAGTTCTTC
TRBV4-1	TRBD2	.	TRBJ2-5	CANSQPGTSGGAEEETQYF	TGCGCCAACAGCCAACCTGGGACTAGCGGGGGGGCAGAGGAAGAGACCCAGTACTTC
TRBV7-9	.	few	TRBJ1-1	CASSSSDRLNTEAFF	TGTGCCAGCAGCTCATCGGACAGACTGAACACTGAAGCTTTCTTT
TRBV9	.	.	TRBJ1-6	CASSVENSPLHF	TGTGCCAGCAGCGTCGAGAATTCACCCCTCCACTTT
TRBV6-6	.	many	TRBJ1-5	CASSYETSNQPQHF	TGTGCCAGCAGTTATGAGACTAGCAATCAGCCCCAGCATTTT
TRBV4-3	.	many	TRBJ2-1	CASSQDWGSYNEQFF	TGCGCCAGCAGCCAAGATTGGGGGTCCTACAATGAGCAGTTCTTC
TRBV20-1	TRBD1	many	TRBJ2-7	CSARVDRGRYEQYF	TGCAGTGCTAGGGTGGACAGGGGGAGATACGAGCAGTACTTC
TRBV4-1	.	many	TRBJ1-1	CASKPGGSNVEAFF	TGCGCCAGCAAGCCGGGGGGCTCCAACGTTGAAGCTTTCTTT
TRBV11-2	.	few	TRBJ1-2	CASSYLLAGVFYGYTF	TGTGCCAGCAGCTATCTCCTGGCGGGGGTGTTTTATGGCTACACCTTC
TRBV12-3/TRBV12-4	.	.	TRBJ1-1	CASSLGTDNTEAFF	TGTGCCAGCAGTTTAGGGACAGATAACACTGAAGCTTTCTTT
TRBV4-3	.	.	TRBJ2-7	CASGQGSGRVYEQYF	TGCGCCAGCGGCCAAGGATCGGGGCGTGTGTACGAGCAGTACTTC
TRBV28	.	many	TRBJ2-7	CASSLHRVAYEQYF	TGTGCCAGCAGTTTACACAGGGTTGCCTACGAGCAGTACTTC
TRBV13	.	.	TRBJ1-2	CASSPSGHSPHYGYTF	TGTGCCAGCAGCCCGTCCGGACATAGCCCCCACTATGGCTACACCTTC
TRBV19	TRBD1	few	TRBJ2-7	CASSDRGAPEEQYF	TGTGCCAGTAGTGACAGGGGCGCCCCGGAGGAGCAGTACTTC
TRBV20-1	TRBD2	.	TRBJ2-7	CSARDREGMSYEQYF	TGCAGTGCTAGAGATAGGGAGGGCATGTCCTACGAGCAGTACTTC
TRBV5-6	TRBD2	.	TRBJ2-7	CASSIGTSRHSYEQYF	TGTGCCAGCAGCATAGGGACTAGCCGTCACTCCTACGAGCAGTACTTC
TRBV27	.	.	TRBJ2-7	CASMASLVGVSYEQYF	TGTGCCAGCATGGCTTCCCTCGTGGGGGTTAGCTACGAGCAGTACTTC
TRBV4-3	.	many	TRBJ2-7	CASSQNLGDYEQYF	TGCGCCAGCAGCCAAAATCTGGGGGATTACGAGCAGTACTTC
TRBV23-1	.	many	TRBJ2-3	CASSQSCKDTNTDTQYF	TGCGCCAGCAGTCAATCTTGCAAGGACACAAACACAGATACGCAGTATTTT
TRBV15	.	.	TRBJ1-2	CAPSSGGRDTKRGGYTF	TGTGCCCCCAGCAGCGGGGGCCGGGACACGAAAAGGGGGGGCTACACCTTC